This TCR beta chain stems from a study of human thymus T cells. Overall study results and limits: Thymic and blood repertoires appeared to show biased V and J gene usage.

V shed 0 bases and J shed 2 bases, with 15 bases lying between them. The CDR3 contains 17 residues. Germline-derived CDR1 and CDR2 are SEHNR and FQNEAQ (reference sequence). As regards this clone: The antigen is undetermined.

Only in-frame clones appear in the TCRdb table, and some are missing; sequencing was by immunoSEQ multiplex PCR. The sample shows 40,000 to 55,000 clones, approximately 95% of them seen only once. Donation was from healthy Finnish infants who were having corrective surgery that addressed congenital heart defects. Four of the eight donors gave roughly 0.45-1 mL blood during surgery. The clonotype was recovered from a boy under two years old with a congenital heart defect but otherwise immunologically healthy. This chain joins TRBV7-9 and TRBJ2-3, with D possibly TRBD2 on 5 matching bases. The sequenced sample consisted of blood. In DNA form, the CDR3 reads TGTGCCAGCAGCTTAGCTTACAGACTAACTTCCACAGATACGCAGTATTTT. Amino acid sequence: CASSLAYRLTSTDTQYF. Based on the CDR3 plus reference TRBV7-9 and TRBJ2-3, the full variable domain is DTGVSQNPRHKITKRGQNVTFRCDPISEHNRLYWYRQTLGQGPEFLTYFQNEAQLEKSRLLSDRFSAERPKGSFSTLEIQRTEQGDSAMYLCASSLAYRLTSTDTQYFGPGTRLTVL.